This TCR beta chain emerged from a study of shared clonotypes between healthy human individuals. The CDR3 loop spans 14 amino acids. The V gene's germline CDR1 is MNHEY and CDR2 SMNVEV (reference sequence). J gave up 8 bases and V 3 bases, and 9 bases lay outside the gene matches. TCRdb's table, derived via immunoSEQ multiplex PCR, lists solely in-frame clones and lacks some. The data show millions of clones, more than 85% seen once. Sequenced: naive CD4+ T cells from PBMCs. Subset defined: CD45RA+ positively selected. The chain links TRBV27 to TRBJ2-7; 8 nucleotides match TRBD1. This receptor was taken from a man between 18 and 29 years old in good health. Some clones in this sample may be carry-over from other donors' samples. CDR3: CASSFDRGSGKQYF. The DNA for the CDR3 is TGTGCCAGCAGTTTTGACAGGGGCTCGGGCAAGCAGTACTTC.